This T cell receptor (beta chain) originates from a study of identical twins. Template switching created a universal primer site, and the cDNA included unique molecular identifiers. MiXCR was run by TCRdb on the 5' RACE reads, yielding one entry per CDR3 protein. Among roughly 710,000 distinct CDR3 sequences listed, 6% to 6.5% were seen once. General study findings and limits: Invariant populations such as MAIT and iNKT cells could partly muddle zero-insertion analyses.

This clonotype showed up just a few times. Its cognate antigen is unknown. The germline V gene encodes CDR1 DFQATT and CDR2 SNEGSKA (reference sequence). Losses at the gene ends were 0 bases for V and 3 bases for J; bases not matched to a gene: 4. This CDR3 is 15 amino acids long. Sequenced: naive T cells sorted from blood. The source is a man aged 18 to 29 in good health. The genes are TRBV20-1 and TRBJ2-2; TRBD2 matches at 7 bases. The CDR3 region has the DNA TGCAGTGCTAGAGATGCCGCGGGAGACACCGGGGAGCTGTTTTTT. This translates into CSARDAAGDTGELFF.